The rows below give T cell receptor beta chains drawn from one sample of a study of blood T cells in healthy people across ages. TCRdb reanalysed the 5' RACE reads using MiXCR and keeps one entry per CDR3 protein. Here the sample spans some 1,500,000 distinct CDR3 sequences, around 40% being singletons. Sample: blood. The receptors here all came from a woman younger than 35 in good health. Both conserved end residues are part of each CDR3. The order of the fields is V gene, D gene, clone size, J gene, CDR3 protein, CDR3 DNA. D genes are given only for firm matches. A clone size is listed for some rows: how often the clone was seen (once, few, many), or a class if it is expanded.

TRBV10-3	TRBD2	few	TRBJ2-4	CAISASGGVLAKNIQYF	TGTGCCATCAGTGCCAGCGGGGGGGTCCTAGCCAAAAACATTCAGTACTTC
TRBV5-1	.	.	TRBJ2-7	CASSTDHPNVYEQYF	TGCGCCAGCAGCACGGACCACCCTAACGTCTACGAGCAGTACTTC
TRBV7-9	.	.	TRBJ1-5	CASTNLNQPQHF	TGTGCCAGCACCAACCTAAATCAGCCCCAGCATTTT
TRBV20-1	TRBD1	few	TRBJ1-2	CSARGGQGTNYGYTF	TGCAGTGCTAGAGGGGGACAGGGGACTAACTATGGCTACACCTTC
TRBV20-1	TRBD1	.	TRBJ2-7	CSAATGTASYEQYF	TGCAGTGCTGCTACCGGGACAGCCTCCTACGAGCAGTACTTC
TRBV2	.	.	TRBJ1-2	CASSEAVDVDYGYTF	TGTGCCAGCAGTGAAGCGGTTGACGTGGACTATGGCTACACCTTC
TRBV27	.	.	TRBJ2-1	CASSFTGNSYNEQFF	TGTGCCAGCAGTTTCACGGGTAACTCCTACAATGAGCAGTTCTTC
TRBV4-3	TRBD2	.	TRBJ2-3	CASSQVLAGLAGRTDTQYF	TGCGCCAGCAGCCAAGTGCTGGCGGGACTAGCGGGACGCACAGATACGCAGTATTTT
TRBV25-1	TRBD2	few	TRBJ2-7	CASGGLATHEQYF	TGTGCCAGCGGGGGACTAGCGACCCACGAGCAGTACTTC
TRBV29-1	TRBD2	.	TRBJ2-7	CSVRTSGRDYEQYF	TGCAGCGTCCGGACTAGCGGGAGAGACTACGAGCAGTACTTC
TRBV18	TRBD2	.	TRBJ2-7	CASSPNLAGDHNEQYF	TGTGCCAGCTCACCAAACTTAGCGGGAGACCACAATGAGCAGTACTTC
TRBV29-1	.	.	TRBJ2-3	CSFVPNRGGDTQYF	TGCAGCTTCGTCCCCAACAGAGGAGGAGATACGCAGTATTTT
TRBV9	.	few	TRBJ1-2	CASSASGTPLDYGYTF	TGTGCCAGCAGCGCCTCCGGGACACCTCTGGACTATGGCTACACCTTC
TRBV27	TRBD1	.	TRBJ2-1	CASSWSTGATYNEQFF	TGTGCCAGCAGTTGGTCGACAGGGGCGACCTACAATGAGCAGTTCTTC
TRBV28	.	few	TRBJ2-7	CASKGGLSYEQYF	TGTGCCAGCAAAGGTGGTCTATCCTACGAGCAGTACTTC
TRBV27	TRBD2	.	TRBJ2-2	CASSFSGMNTGELFF	TGTGCCAGCAGTTTCAGCGGGATGAACACCGGGGAGCTGTTTTTT
TRBV6-2/TRBV6-3	TRBD1	once	TRBJ2-1	CASSSPGQRQFF	TGTGCCAGCAGTTCACCGGGACAGAGGCAGTTCTTC
TRBV7-9	TRBD2	.	TRBJ2-5	CASSLSGDPQETQYF	TGTGCCAGCAGCTTAAGCGGGGATCCACAAGAGACCCAGTACTTC
TRBV20-1	.	.	TRBJ2-1	CSAPTGLTSSYNEQFF	TGCAGTGCACCGACGGGACTCACGAGCTCCTACAATGAGCAGTTCTTC
TRBV6-5	.	.	TRBJ2-7	CASTNGGSYEQYF	TGTGCCAGCACGAACGGGGGCTCCTACGAGCAGTACTTC
TRBV28	.	.	TRBJ2-3	CASLEPFRTDTQYF	TGTGCCTCTTTAGAGCCATTCCGCACAGATACGCAGTATTTT
TRBV7-3	TRBD2	.	TRBJ2-1	CASSPNRGGREVSNEQFF	TGTGCCAGCAGCCCTAACCGGGGTGGGCGGGAGGTCTCCAATGAGCAGTTCTTC
TRBV20-1	.	.	TRBJ2-1	CSASPGNGQFF	TGCAGTGCTAGTCCGGGGAATGGGCAGTTCTTC
TRBV7-8	.	.	TRBJ1-1	CASSFGLVAEAFF	TGTGCCAGCAGCTTTGGGTTGGTGGCTGAAGCTTTCTTT
TRBV5-1	.	few	TRBJ2-5	CASSSRDGKGTQYF	TGCGCCAGCAGCTCCCGGGACGGAAAAGGGACCCAGTACTTC
TRBV7-8	.	.	TRBJ2-7	CASSYQGDWSEQYF	TGTGCCAGCAGCTATCAGGGGGACTGGAGCGAGCAGTACTTC
TRBV14	.	.	TRBJ1-1	CASSLEPERAFF	TGTGCCAGCAGTCTTGAACCGGAGAGGGCTTTCTTT
TRBV6-5	.	.	TRBJ1-2	CASGGQNGYTF	TGTGCCAGCGGTGGACAGAATGGCTACACCTTC
TRBV7-7	.	.	TRBJ2-2	CASSLAPGMGELFF	TGTGCTAGCAGCTTAGCACCAGGGATGGGGGAGCTGTTTTTT
TRBV14	.	once	TRBJ1-1	CASSQATPGTSEAFF	TGTGCCAGCAGCCAAGCCACCCCCGGGACGTCCGAAGCTTTCTTT
TRBV12-3/TRBV12-4	.	many	TRBJ1-2	CASSKRTDYGYTF	TGTGCCAGCAGCAAGAGGACAGACTATGGCTACACCTTC
TRBV20-1	.	.	TRBJ1-2	CSVTAANYGYTF	TGCAGTGTTACAGCCGCTAACTATGGCTACACCTTC
TRBV28	.	few	TRBJ2-5	CASSLRADSEETQYF	TGTGCCAGCAGTTTAAGGGCGGACAGCGAAGAGACCCAGTACTTC
TRBV12-3/TRBV12-4	.	few	TRBJ2-5	CASTLIGEQETQYF	TGTGCCAGCACCCTAATTGGGGAACAAGAGACCCAGTACTTC
TRBV6-2/TRBV6-3	TRBD2	.	TRBJ2-3	CASSYGESSGGAYSTDTQYF	TGTGCCAGCAGCTACGGCGAATCTAGCGGGGGTGCTTATAGCACAGATACGCAGTATTTT
TRBV5-1	TRBD1	.	TRBJ2-3	CASSSGQGRRDTQYF	TGCGCCAGCAGCTCCGGACAGGGGAGAAGAGATACGCAGTATTTT
TRBV12-3/TRBV12-4	.	.	TRBJ1-5	CASSTRGSTQHF	TGTGCCAGCAGTACCAGGGGAAGCACTCAGCATTTT
TRBV7-9	.	few	TRBJ1-2	CASGRSNYGYTF	TGTGCCAGCGGCCGCTCTAACTATGGCTACACCTTC
TRBV20-1	.	.	TRBJ1-5	CSANPSGANQPQHF	TGCAGTGCTAATCCTTCGGGGGCTAATCAGCCCCAGCATTTT
TRBV5-1	TRBD2	few	TRBJ2-1	CASRASGRNPTYNEQFF	TGCGCCAGCAGGGCTAGCGGGAGGAACCCTACCTACAATGAGCAGTTCTTC
TRBV27	.	few	TRBJ2-1	CASSSYHYNEQFF	TGTGCCAGCAGTTCATATCATTACAATGAGCAGTTCTTC
TRBV28	.	.	TRBJ1-2	CASRSLPGYGYTF	TGTGCCAGCAGGTCCCTACCGGGGTATGGCTACACCTTC
TRBV18	.	.	TRBJ1-4	CASSPLQNYEKLFF	TGTGCCAGCTCACCATTGCAGAACTATGAAAAACTGTTTTTT
TRBV2	.	few	TRBJ2-1	CASRDTNKRRGEQFF	TGTGCCAGCAGGGACACCAATAAACGGAGGGGTGAGCAGTTCTTC
TRBV29-1	.	.	TRBJ1-1	CSVVGQGSTEAFF	TGCAGCGTTGTTGGGCAGGGGTCAACTGAAGCTTTCTTT
TRBV4-3	TRBD1	.	TRBJ1-2	CASSPEGVQGNYGYTF	TGCGCCAGCAGCCCCGAGGGGGTACAGGGGAACTATGGCTACACCTTC
TRBV21-1	.	.	TRBJ1-2	CASSKGVGRADYGYTF	TGTGCCAGCAGCAAAGGGGTGGGCAGGGCTGACTATGGCTACACCTTC
TRBV28	.	few	TRBJ2-1	CASSFTPRYNEQFF	TGTGCCAGCAGTTTTACGCCCAGGTACAATGAGCAGTTCTTC
TRBV6-6	.	.	TRBJ2-7	CASSAAGTREQYF	TGTGCCAGCAGTGCCGCCGGGACCCGCGAGCAGTACTTC
TRBV11-2	.	many	TRBJ1-1	CASSSQLNTEAFF	TGTGCCAGCAGCTCTCAATTGAACACTGAAGCTTTCTTT
TRBV7-8	TRBD2	.	TRBJ2-1	CASSLARSGGPSYNEQFF	TGTGCCAGCAGCTTAGCGCGGAGCGGGGGGCCCTCCTACAATGAGCAGTTCTTC
TRBV7-2	.	few	TRBJ2-1	CASRGLSYNEQFF	TGTGCCAGCAGGGGGCTCTCCTACAATGAGCAGTTCTTC
TRBV29-1	.	.	TRBJ2-2	CSAGLRTGELFF	TGCAGCGCAGGGCTCCGAACCGGGGAGCTGTTTTTT
TRBV7-2	TRBD2	.	TRBJ2-3	CASSLVGTSGGAFVTQYF	TGTGCCAGCAGCTTAGTTGGTACTAGCGGGGGGGCTTTTGTTACGCAGTATTTT